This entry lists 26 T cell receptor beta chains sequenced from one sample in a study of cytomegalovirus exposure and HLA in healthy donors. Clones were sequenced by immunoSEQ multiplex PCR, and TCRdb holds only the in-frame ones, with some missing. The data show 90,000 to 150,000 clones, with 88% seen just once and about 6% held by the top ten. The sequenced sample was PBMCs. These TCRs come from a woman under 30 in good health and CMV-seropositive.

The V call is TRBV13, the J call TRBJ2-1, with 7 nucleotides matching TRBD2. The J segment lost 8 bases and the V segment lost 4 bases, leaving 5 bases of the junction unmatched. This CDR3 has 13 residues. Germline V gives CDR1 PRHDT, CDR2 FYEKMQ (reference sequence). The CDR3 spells CASSWVGGDEQFF. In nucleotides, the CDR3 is TGTGCCAGCAGCTGGGTGGGGGGGGATGAGCAGTTCTTC. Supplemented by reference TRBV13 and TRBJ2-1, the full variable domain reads AAGVIQSPRHLIKEKRETATLKCYPIPRHDTVYWYQQGPGQDPQFLISFYEKMQSDKGSIPDRFSAQQFSDYHSELNMSSLELGDSALYFCASSWVGGDEQFFGPGTRLTVL.

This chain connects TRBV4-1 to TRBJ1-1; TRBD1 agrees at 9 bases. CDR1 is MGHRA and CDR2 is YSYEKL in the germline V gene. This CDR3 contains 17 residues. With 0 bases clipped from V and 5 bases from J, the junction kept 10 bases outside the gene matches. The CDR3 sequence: CASSQDPGTGWRTEAFF. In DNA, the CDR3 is TGCGCCAGCAGCCAAGATCCCGGGACAGGGTGGAGAACTGAAGCTTTCTTT.

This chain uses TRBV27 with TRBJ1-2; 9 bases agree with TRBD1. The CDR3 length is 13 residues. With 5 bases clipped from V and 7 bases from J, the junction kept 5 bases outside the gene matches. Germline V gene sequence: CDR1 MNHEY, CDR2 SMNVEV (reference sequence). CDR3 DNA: TGTGCCAGCAGTCCGACAGGGGGAACTGGCTACACCTTC. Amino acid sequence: CASSPTGGTGYTF.

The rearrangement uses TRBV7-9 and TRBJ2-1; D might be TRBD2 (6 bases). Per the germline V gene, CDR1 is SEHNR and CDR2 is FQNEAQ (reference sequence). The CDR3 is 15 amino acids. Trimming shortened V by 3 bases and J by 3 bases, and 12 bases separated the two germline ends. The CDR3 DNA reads TGTGCCAGCAGCTTGGAGGGTGTAGTCTACAATGAGCAGTTCTTC. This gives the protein CASSLEGVVYNEQFF.

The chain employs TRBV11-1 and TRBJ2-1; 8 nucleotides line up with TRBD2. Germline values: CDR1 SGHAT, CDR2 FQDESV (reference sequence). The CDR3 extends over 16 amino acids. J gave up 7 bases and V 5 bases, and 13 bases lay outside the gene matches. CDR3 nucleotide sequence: TGTGCCAGCAGCCCGTCCGGGACTAGGGGTCGTAATGAGCAGTTCTTC. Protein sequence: CASSPSGTRGRNEQFF.

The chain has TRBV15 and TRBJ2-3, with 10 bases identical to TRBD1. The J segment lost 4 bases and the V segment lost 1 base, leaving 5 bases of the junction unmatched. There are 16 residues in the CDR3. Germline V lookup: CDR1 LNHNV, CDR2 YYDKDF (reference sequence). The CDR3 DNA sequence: TGTGCCACCAGCAGAGCAAGGGACAGGGGCGCAGATACGCAGTATTTT. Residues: CATSRARDRGADTQYF. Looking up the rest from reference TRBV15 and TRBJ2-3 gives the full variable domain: DAMVIQNPRYQVTQFGKPVTLSCSQTLNHNVMYWYQQKSSQAPKLLFHYYDKDFNNEADTPDNFQSRRPNTSFCFLDIRSPGLGDTAMYLCATSRARDRGADTQYFGPGTRLTVL.

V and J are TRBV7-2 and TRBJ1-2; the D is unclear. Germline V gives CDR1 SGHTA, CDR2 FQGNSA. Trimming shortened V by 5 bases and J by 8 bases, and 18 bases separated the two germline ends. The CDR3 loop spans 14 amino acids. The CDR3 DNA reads TGTGCCAGCAGCGAGGAGATTGGAAGAGGAGGCTACACCTTC. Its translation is CASSEEIGRGGYTF. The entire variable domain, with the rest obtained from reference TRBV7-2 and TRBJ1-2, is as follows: GAGVSQSPSNKVTEKGKDVELRCDPISGHTALYWYRQSLGQGLEFLIYFQGNSAPDKSGLPSDRFSAERTGGSVSTLTIQRTQQEDSAVYLCASSEEIGRGGYTFGSGTRLTVV.

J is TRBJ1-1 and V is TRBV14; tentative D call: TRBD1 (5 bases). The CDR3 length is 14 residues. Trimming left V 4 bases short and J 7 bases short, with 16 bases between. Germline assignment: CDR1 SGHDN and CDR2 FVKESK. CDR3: CASSLEGWRVEAFF. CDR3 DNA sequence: TGTGCCAGCAGCCTCGAGGGGTGGAGGGTTGAAGCTTTCTTT.

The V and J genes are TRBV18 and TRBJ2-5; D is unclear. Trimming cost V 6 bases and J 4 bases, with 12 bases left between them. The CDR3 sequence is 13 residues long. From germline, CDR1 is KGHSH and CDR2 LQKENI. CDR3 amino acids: CASSSGVAETQYF. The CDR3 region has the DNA TGTGCCAGCTCCTCTGGAGTAGCAGAGACCCAGTACTTC.

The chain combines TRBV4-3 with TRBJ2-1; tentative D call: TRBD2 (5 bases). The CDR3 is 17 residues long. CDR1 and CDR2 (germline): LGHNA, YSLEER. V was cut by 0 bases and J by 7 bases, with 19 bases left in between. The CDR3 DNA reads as TGCGCCAGCAGCCAAGATAGGTCTAGCCGCCCCCTAAATGAGCAGTTCTTC. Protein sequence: CASSQDRSSRPLNEQFF.

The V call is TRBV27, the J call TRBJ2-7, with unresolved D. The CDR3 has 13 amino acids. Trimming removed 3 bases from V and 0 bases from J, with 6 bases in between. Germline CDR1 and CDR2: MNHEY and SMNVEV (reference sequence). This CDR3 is CASSFGGSYEQYF. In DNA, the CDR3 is TGTGCCAGCAGTTTTGGCGGCTCCTACGAGCAGTACTTC.

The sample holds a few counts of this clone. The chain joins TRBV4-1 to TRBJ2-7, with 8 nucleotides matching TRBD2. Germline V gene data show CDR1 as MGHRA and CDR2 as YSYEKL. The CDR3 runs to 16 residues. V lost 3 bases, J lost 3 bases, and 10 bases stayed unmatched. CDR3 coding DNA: TGCGCCAGCAGCCAGCCCGGTCGGGGGACTAGCTACGAGCAGTACTTC. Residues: CASSQPGRGTSYEQYF.

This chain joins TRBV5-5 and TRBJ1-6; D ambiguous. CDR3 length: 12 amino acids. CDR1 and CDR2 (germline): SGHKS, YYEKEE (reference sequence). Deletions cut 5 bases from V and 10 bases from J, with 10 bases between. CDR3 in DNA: TGTGCCAGCAGTCTTACAGAGTCACCCCTCCACTTT. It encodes CASSLTESPLHF. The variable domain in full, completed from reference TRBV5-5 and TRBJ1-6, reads DAGVTQSPTHLIKTRGQQVTLRCSPISGHKSVSWYQQVLGQGPQFIFQYYEKEERGRGNFPDRFSARQFPNYSSELNVNALLLGDSALYLCASSLTESPLHFGNGTRLTVT.

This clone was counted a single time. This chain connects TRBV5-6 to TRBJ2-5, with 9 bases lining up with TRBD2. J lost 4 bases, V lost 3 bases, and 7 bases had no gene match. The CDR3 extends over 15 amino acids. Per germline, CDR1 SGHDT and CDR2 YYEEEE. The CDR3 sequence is CASSSTGTSLETQYF. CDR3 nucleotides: TGTGCCAGCAGCTCGACCGGGACTAGCCTAGAGACCCAGTACTTC.

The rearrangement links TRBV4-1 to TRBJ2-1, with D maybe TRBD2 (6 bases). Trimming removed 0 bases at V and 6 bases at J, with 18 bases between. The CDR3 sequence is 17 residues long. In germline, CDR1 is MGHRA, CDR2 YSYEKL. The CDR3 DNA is TGCGCCAGCAGCCAAGAACTAGCCGACCATAATGCCAATGAGCAGTTCTTC. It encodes CASSQELADHNANEQFF.

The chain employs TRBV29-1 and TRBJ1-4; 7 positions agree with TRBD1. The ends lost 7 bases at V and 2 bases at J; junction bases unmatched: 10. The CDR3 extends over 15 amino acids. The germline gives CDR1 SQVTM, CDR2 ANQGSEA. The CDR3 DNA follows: TGCAGCGGGCGACAGGGAAGCTCGACTAATGAAAAACTGTTTTTT. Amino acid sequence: CSGRQGSSTNEKLFF.

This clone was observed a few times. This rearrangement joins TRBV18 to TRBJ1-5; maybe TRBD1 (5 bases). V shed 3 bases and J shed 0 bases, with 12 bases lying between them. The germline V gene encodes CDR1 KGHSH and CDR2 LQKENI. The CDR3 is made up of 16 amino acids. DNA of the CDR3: TGTGCCAGCTCACCCCTCCCGGGGGATAGCAATCAGCCCCAGCATTTT. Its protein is CASSPLPGDSNQPQHF.

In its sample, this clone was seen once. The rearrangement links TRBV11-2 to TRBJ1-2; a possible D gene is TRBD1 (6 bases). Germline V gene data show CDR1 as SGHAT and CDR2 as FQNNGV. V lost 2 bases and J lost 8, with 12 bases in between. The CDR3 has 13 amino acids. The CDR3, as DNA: TGTGCCAGCAGCTTACCCAAGGGGGGGGGCTACACCTTC. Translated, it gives CASSLPKGGGYTF.

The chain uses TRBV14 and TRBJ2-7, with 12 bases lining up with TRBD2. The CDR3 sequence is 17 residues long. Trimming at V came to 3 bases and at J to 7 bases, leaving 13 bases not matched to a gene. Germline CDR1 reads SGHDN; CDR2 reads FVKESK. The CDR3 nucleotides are TGTGCCAGCAGCCAGCGGACTAGCGGGACCCTATTGGTGGAGCAGTACTTC. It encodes CASSQRTSGTLLVEQYF.

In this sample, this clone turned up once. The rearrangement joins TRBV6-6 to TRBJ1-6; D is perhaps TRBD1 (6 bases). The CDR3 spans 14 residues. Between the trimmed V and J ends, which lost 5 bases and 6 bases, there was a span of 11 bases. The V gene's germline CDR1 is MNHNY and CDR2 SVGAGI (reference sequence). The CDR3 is CASSPGQRNSPLHF. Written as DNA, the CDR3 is TGTGCCAGCAGTCCCGGACAGCGTAATTCACCCCTCCACTTT.

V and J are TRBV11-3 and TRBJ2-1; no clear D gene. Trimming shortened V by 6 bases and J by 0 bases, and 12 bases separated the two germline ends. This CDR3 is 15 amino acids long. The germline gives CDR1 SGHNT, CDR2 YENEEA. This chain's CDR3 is CASSPRQRSYNEQFF. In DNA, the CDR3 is TGTGCCAGCAGTCCTAGGCAACGCTCCTACAATGAGCAGTTCTTC. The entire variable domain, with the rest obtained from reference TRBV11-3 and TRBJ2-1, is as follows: EAGVVQSPRYKIIEKKQPVAFWCNPISGHNTLYWYLQNLGQGPELLIRYENEEAVDDSQLPKDRFSAERLKGVDSTLKIQPAELGDSAVYLCASSPRQRSYNEQFFGPGTRLTVL.

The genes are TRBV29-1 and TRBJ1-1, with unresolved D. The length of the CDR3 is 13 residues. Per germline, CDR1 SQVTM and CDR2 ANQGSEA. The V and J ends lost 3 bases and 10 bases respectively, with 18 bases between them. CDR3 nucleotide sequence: TGCAGCGTTGACTCGCAGGCTAAGGATGGAGCTTTCTTT. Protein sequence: CSVDSQAKDGAFF.

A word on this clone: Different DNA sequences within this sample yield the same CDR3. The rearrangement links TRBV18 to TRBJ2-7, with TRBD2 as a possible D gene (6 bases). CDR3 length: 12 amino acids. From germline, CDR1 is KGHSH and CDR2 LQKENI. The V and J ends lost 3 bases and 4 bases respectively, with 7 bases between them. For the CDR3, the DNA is TGTGCCAGCTCACCCGGGGGATACGAGCAGTACTTC. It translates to CASSPGGYEQYF.

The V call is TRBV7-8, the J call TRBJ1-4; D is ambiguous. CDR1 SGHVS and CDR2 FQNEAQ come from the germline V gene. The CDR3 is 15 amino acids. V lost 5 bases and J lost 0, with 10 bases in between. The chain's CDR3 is CASSRETPTNEKLFF. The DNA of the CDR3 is TGTGCCAGCAGCCGGGAGACACCAACTAATGAAAAACTGTTTTTT.

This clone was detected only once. CDR3 sequence: CASSLRGLRDTIYF. CDR3 sequence (DNA): TGTGCCAGCAGCTTAAGGGGGCTCAGGGACACCATATATTTT. V and J are TRBV11-3 and TRBJ1-3; 7 nucleotides align to TRBD1. The CDR3 contains 14 residues. Germline V gene data show CDR1 as SGHNT and CDR2 as YENEEA. The junction had 6 bases not matched to a gene; V was cut back by 2 bases and J by 8 bases. The full variable domain, in which reference TRBV11-3 and TRBJ1-3 provide the parts outside the CDR3, is EAGVVQSPRYKIIEKKQPVAFWCNPISGHNTLYWYLQNLGQGPELLIRYENEEAVDDSQLPKDRFSAERLKGVDSTLKIQPAELGDSAVYLCASSLRGLRDTIYFGEGSWLTVV.

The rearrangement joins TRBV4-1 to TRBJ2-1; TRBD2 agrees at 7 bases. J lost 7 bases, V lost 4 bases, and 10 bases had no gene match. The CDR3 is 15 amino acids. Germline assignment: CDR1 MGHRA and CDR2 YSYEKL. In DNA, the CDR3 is TGCGCCAGCAGCCTAGGGAGGGCGGGCGGGAATGAGCAGTTCTTC. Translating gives CASSLGRAGGNEQFF.